The clone carrying this T cell receptor (beta chain) was observed a few times. The target antigen is unknown. This entry belongs to a study of CD8 T cells in ankylosing spondylitis. Notes on the study in general: A TCR beta motif made of under 10 highly homologous variants seemed typical of ankylosing spondylitis blood.

MiXCR, applied by TCRdb to the 5' RACE reads, yields one record per CDR3 protein. Of some 840,000 distinct CDR3 sequences in the sample, over 9.5% are singletons; the top ten hold 0.51%. CDR1 and CDR2 from the germline V gene are SGHRS and YFSETQ. After removal of 3 bases from V and 5 bases from J, the junction contained 8 bases not matched to a gene. CDR3 length equals 16 residues. The V gene is TRBV5-1, the J gene TRBJ2-2, with 9 bases lining up with TRBD1. What was sequenced was blood, either unsorted or a sorted T cell fraction (not recorded which). This TCR was sampled from a male donor with ankylosing spondylitis. CDR3 region: CASSSFLGQGTGELFF. DNA of the CDR3: TGCGCCAGCAGCTCCTTTTTGGGACAGGGAACCGGGGAGCTGTTTTTT.